The sequence of this T cell receptor beta chain was determined in a study of patients and donors after allogeneic stem cell transplantation (TCRdb year 2020). The library was generated by RT-PCR. The sequencer was a NextSeq 550. TCRdb ran its own pipeline on the public reads, namely fastp trimming at Q25 and MiXCR clone calling, and kept in-frame beta chains. Each entry merges the rows of one CDR3 protein and shows their most common DNA and genes. This sample is represented by about a million distinct CDR3 sequences; around 17% of them were singletons. The ten largest clones represent 5.5% to 6.5% of the sample. This clonotype appeared a few times. The antigen it binds to is not known. No much larger clone exists at a distance of one base, and base qualities are not known. V is trimmed back by 7 bases and J by 4 bases, and the junction contains 6 bases that no gene match accounts for. The CDR3 measures 14 amino acids from cysteine to phenylalanine. Kept here is only the CDR3 DNA, which spans 42 bases and is read in frame from base 1.

The sample comprised blood, either unsorted or a sorted T cell fraction (not recorded which). The sequence was obtained from a human donor who was either an allogeneic HSCT recipient or a stem cell or donor lymphocyte infusion donor (not recorded which). It is not recorded whose cells these are; they may come from a transplant donor. Rearrangement joined TRBV12-3 or TRBV12-4 to TRBJ1-5, with 8 bases aligning to TRBD1. The CDR3: CASTPGTGNQPQHF. The DNA is TGTGCCAGCACCCCCGGGACAGGTAATCAGCCCCAGCATTTT.